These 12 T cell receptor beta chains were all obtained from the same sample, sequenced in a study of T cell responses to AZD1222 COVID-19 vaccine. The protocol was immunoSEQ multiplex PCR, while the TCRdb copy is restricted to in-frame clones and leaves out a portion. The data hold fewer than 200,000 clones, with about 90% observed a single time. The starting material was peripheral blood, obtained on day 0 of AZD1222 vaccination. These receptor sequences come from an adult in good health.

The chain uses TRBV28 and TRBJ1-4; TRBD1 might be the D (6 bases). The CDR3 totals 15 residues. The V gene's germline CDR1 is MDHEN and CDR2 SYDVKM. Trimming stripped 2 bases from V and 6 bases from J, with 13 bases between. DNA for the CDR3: TGTGCCAGCAGTTTAACAGGGCGAGTCGATGAAAAACTGTTTTTT. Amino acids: CASSLTGRVDEKLFF.

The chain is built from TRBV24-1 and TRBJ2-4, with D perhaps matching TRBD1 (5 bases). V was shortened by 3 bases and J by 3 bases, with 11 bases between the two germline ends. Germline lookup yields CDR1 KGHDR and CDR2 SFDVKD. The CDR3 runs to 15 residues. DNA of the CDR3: TGTGCCACCAGTGATATCAGGGAAGGCAAAAACATTCAGTACTTC. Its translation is CATSDIREGKNIQYF.

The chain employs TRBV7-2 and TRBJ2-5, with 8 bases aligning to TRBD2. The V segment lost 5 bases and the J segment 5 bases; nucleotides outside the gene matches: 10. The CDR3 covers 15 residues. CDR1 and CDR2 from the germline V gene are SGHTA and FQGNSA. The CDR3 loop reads CASSNQAGVRETQYF. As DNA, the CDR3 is TGTGCCAGCAGCAACCAAGCGGGAGTACGGGAGACCCAGTACTTC.

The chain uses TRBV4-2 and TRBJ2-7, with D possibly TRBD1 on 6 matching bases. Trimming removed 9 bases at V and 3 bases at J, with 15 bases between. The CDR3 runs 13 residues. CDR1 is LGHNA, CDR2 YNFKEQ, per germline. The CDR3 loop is CASGLGGSYEQYF. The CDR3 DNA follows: TGTGCCAGTGGGCTAGGGGGAAGCTACGAGCAGTACTTC.

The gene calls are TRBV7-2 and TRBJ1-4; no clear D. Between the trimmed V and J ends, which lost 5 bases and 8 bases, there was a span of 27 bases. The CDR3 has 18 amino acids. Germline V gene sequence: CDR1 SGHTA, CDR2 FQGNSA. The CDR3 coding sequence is TGTGCCAGCAGCGGGAGACTGATACCCCAAGGAAGAGAGGAAAAACTGTTTTTT. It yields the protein CASSGRLIPQGREEKLFF.

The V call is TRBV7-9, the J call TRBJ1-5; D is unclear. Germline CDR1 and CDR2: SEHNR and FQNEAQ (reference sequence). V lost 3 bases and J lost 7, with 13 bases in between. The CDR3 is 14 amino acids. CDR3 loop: CASSFSDGRQPQHF. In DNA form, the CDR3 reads TGTGCCAGCAGCTTTTCGGACGGACGACAGCCCCAGCATTTT.

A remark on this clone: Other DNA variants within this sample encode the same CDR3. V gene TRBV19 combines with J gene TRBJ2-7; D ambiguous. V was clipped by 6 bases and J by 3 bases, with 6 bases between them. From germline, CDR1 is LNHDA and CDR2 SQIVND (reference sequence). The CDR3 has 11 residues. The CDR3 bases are TGTGCCAGTAGGGGCGGCTACGAGCAGTACTTC. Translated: CASRGGYEQYF.

CDR3 coding DNA: TGTGCCAGCAGCTTAGTATCGGGGGAAGGAACTGAAGCTTTCTTT. This codes for CASSLVSGEGTEAFF. The chain uses TRBV7-9 and TRBJ1-1, with D perhaps TRBD1 (5 bases). The CDR3 has 15 residues. Per germline, CDR1 SEHNR and CDR2 FQNEAQ (reference sequence). Trimming stripped 1 base from V and 5 bases from J, with 14 bases between.

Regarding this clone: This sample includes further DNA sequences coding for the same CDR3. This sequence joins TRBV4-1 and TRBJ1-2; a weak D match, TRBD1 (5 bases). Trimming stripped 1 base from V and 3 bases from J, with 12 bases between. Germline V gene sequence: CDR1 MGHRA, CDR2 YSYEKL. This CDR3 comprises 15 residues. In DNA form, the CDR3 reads TGCGCCAGCAGCCAAGTAACAGGTTCCTACTATGGCTACACCTTC. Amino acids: CASSQVTGSYYGYTF.

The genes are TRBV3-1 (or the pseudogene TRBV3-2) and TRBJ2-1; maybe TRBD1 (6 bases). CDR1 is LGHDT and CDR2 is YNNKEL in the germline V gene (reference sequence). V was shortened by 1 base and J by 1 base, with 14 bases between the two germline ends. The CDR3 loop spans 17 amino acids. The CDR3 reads CASSQGGPAASYNEQFF. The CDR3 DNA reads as TGTGCCAGCAGCCAAGGGGGGCCAGCGGCTTCCTACAATGAGCAGTTCTTC.

CDR3 sequence reads: CSASMMGQGAWIHEQFF. CDR3 coding DNA: TGCAGTGCTAGTATGATGGGGCAGGGGGCATGGATCCATGAGCAGTTCTTC. The chain employs TRBV20-1 and TRBJ2-1, with 8 bases identical to TRBD1. The CDR3 loop spans 17 amino acids. Looked up from germline, CDR1 is DFQATT and CDR2 is SNEGSKA (reference sequence). Trimming took 3 bases from V and 8 from J; bases not matched to a gene: 18.

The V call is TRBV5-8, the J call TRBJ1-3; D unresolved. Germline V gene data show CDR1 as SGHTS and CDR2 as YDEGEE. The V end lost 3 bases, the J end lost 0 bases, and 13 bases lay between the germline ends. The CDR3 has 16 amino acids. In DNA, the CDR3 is TGTGCCAGCAGCTGGGCCGTCTTGGGCTCTGGAAACACCATATATTTT. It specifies CASSWAVLGSGNTIYF.